Given below is one T cell receptor beta chain in context. This sample stems from a study of blood T cell repertoires in COVID-19. Across the study: Specimens from acute and convalescent COVID-19 originated in the United States, Italy and Spain. In each case, the material was cDNA or gDNA derived from T cells, B-cell-depleted T cells, or PBMCs.

Produced via immunoSEQ multiplex PCR; TCRdb's table is partial and in-frame only. The sample lists about 300,000 clones, under 90% occurring once. Cohort assignment relied on participant-reported clinical history. This CDR3 is 17 amino acids long. J gave up 3 bases and V 3 bases, and 6 bases lay outside the gene matches. The germline gives CDR1 LNHDA, CDR2 SQIVND (reference sequence). J is TRBJ2-1 and V is TRBV19; 12 bases fit TRBD2. Source material: PBMCs or T cells enriched from blood (not recorded which). This TCR was sampled from a woman aged 45 to 65 who had been exposed to COVID-19. This CDR3 reads CASSIRLAGGHYNEQFF. The CDR3 DNA follows: TGTGCCAGTAGTATTCGGCTAGCGGGGGGGCACTACAATGAGCAGTTCTTC.